This TCR beta chain comes out of a study of blood T cells in healthy people across ages. Study summary: About one barcoded TCR beta cDNA was captured per two T cells.

The table lists this clonotype with a few counts. Sample-barcoded 5' priming and a J-beta primer mix drove a second PCR of 7 to 11 cycles. From the 5' RACE reads, TCRdb called clonotypes with MiXCR, one entry per CDR3 protein. The table records around 940,000 distinct CDR3 sequences, roughly half of them present only once. CDR1 is SQVTM, CDR2 ANQGSEA, per germline. The CDR3 totals 13 residues. The germline V and J ends were trimmed by 5 bases and 1 base, with 10 bases remaining between them. This chain joins TRBV29-1 and TRBJ2-3; no clear D gene. This TCR derives from a woman aged 55 to 70 in good health. The sample taken for sequencing was blood. Here the CDR3 DNA reads TGCAGCGTTACCCTCTCTGGCACAGATACGCAGTATTTT. The encoded protein is CSVTLSGTDTQYF.